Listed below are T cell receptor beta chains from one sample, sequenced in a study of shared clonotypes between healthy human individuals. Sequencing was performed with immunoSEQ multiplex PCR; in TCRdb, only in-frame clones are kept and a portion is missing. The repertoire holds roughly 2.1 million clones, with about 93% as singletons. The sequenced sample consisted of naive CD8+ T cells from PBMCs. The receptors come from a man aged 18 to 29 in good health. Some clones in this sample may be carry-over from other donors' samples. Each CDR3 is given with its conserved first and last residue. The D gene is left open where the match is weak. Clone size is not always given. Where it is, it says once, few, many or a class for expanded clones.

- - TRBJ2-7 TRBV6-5 TGTGCCAGCAGTTCCCCAATAGTCTACGAGCAGTACTTC CASSSPIVYEQYF
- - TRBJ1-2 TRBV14 TGTGCCAGCAGCCAAGATTATGGGTGGCAGGGCAAAGGCTACACCTTC CASSQDYGWQGKGYTF
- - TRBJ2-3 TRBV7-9 TGTGCCAGCAGCTTAGAACCGGATACGCAGTATTTT CASSLEPDTQYF
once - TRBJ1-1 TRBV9 TGTGCCAGCAGCGCCTCCGGGACGGCCAACACTGAAGCTTTCTTT CASSASGTANTEAFF
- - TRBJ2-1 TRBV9 TGTGCCAGCAGCGTAGGGCTAGAATTCATTGAGCAGTTCTTC CASSVGLEFIEQFF
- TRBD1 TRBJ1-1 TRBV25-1 TGTGCCAGCAGGGGGGACAGCTTCACTGAAGCTTTCTTT CASRGDSFTEAFF
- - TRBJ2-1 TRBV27 TGTGCCAGCTGGAGAAGCTACAATGAGCAGTTCTTC CASWRSYNEQFF
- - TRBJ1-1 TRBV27 TGTGCCAGCAGTCCCTCAGACATATACTCTGAAGCTTTCTTT CASSPSDIYSEAFF
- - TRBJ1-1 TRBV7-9 TGTGCCAGCAGCTTACTTCTAAGTAATGTCGGGGGCTTGGTAGCTTTCTTT CASSLLLSNVGGLVAFF
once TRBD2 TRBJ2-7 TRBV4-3 TGCGCCAGCAGCCAAGGGGAGGGAGTGGATGAGCAGTACTTC CASSQGEGVDEQYF
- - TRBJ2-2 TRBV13 TGTGCCAGCAGCTCAACTAGGGGATGGTCGGACACCGGGGAGCTGTTTTTT CASSSTRGWSDTGELFF
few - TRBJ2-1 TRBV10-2 TGCGCCAGCAGTGAGAATGAGCAGTTCTTC CASSENEQFF
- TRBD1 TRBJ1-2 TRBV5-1 TGCGCCAGCAGCGGGACAGGGGACAACTATGGCTACACCTTC CASSGTGDNYGYTF
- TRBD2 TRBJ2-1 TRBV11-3 TGTGCCAGCAGCTTAGCTGGCGGGAGGGTCGATGAGCAGTTCTTC CASSLAGGRVDEQFF
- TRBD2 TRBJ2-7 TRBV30 TGTGCCTGGAGTGTGAGTTCGGGACTAGACGTCGAGCAGTACTTC CAWSVSSGLDVEQYF
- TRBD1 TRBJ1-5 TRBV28 TGTGCCAGCAGTTTGGTTTTTCGTGGGACAGCTAGCAATCAGCCCCAGCATTTT CASSLVFRGTASNQPQHF
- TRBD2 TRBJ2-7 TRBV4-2 TGTGCCAGCAGCCGAGCGGGAGGCGAGCAGTACTTC CASSRAGGEQYF
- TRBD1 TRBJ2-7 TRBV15 TGTGCCACCCGGGACAGGGCGGACTACGAGCAGTACTTC CATRDRADYEQYF
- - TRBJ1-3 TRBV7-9 TGTGCCAGCAGCTTAGATAGGGGACACTCTGGAAACACCATATATTTT CASSLDRGHSGNTIYF
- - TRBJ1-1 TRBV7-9 TGTGCCAGCAGCACCGGCCCCGGGGGCACCACTGAAGCTTTCTTT CASSTGPGGTTEAFF
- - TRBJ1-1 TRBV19 TGTGCCAGTAGTATCGGGGCCGGGGGAGGTACTGAAGCTTTCTTT CASSIGAGGGTEAFF
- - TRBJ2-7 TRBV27 TGTGCCAGCAAAAGGGAAGTCAGGGGCGCTGAAGAGCAGTACTTC CASKREVRGAEEQYF
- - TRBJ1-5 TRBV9 TGTGCCAGCAGCGCCCTTACGAATCAGCCCCAGCATTTT CASSALTNQPQHF
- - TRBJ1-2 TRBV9 TGTGCCAGCAGCGACTCCACCGGGAGTTTTCTTAACTATGGCTACACCTTC CASSDSTGSFLNYGYTF
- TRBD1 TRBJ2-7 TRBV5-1 TGCGCCAGCAGCACGACAGGGTCCCACGAGCAGTACTTC CASSTTGSHEQYF
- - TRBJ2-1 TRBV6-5 TGTGCCAGCAGTTACGGCCAGGGAAGTCACAATGAGCAGTTCTTC CASSYGQGSHNEQFF
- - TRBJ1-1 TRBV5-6 TGTGCCAGCAGCTTGAAGATGATAGAAGCTTTCTTT CASSLKMIEAFF
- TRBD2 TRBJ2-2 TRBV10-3 TGTGCCATCAGAGGATCTAGCGGGAGGGCCACCGGGGAGCTGTTTTTT CAIRGSSGRATGELFF
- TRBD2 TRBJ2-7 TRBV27 TGTGCCAGCAGTTTTCTAGCGGGAATCTACGAGCAGTACTTC CASSFLAGIYEQYF